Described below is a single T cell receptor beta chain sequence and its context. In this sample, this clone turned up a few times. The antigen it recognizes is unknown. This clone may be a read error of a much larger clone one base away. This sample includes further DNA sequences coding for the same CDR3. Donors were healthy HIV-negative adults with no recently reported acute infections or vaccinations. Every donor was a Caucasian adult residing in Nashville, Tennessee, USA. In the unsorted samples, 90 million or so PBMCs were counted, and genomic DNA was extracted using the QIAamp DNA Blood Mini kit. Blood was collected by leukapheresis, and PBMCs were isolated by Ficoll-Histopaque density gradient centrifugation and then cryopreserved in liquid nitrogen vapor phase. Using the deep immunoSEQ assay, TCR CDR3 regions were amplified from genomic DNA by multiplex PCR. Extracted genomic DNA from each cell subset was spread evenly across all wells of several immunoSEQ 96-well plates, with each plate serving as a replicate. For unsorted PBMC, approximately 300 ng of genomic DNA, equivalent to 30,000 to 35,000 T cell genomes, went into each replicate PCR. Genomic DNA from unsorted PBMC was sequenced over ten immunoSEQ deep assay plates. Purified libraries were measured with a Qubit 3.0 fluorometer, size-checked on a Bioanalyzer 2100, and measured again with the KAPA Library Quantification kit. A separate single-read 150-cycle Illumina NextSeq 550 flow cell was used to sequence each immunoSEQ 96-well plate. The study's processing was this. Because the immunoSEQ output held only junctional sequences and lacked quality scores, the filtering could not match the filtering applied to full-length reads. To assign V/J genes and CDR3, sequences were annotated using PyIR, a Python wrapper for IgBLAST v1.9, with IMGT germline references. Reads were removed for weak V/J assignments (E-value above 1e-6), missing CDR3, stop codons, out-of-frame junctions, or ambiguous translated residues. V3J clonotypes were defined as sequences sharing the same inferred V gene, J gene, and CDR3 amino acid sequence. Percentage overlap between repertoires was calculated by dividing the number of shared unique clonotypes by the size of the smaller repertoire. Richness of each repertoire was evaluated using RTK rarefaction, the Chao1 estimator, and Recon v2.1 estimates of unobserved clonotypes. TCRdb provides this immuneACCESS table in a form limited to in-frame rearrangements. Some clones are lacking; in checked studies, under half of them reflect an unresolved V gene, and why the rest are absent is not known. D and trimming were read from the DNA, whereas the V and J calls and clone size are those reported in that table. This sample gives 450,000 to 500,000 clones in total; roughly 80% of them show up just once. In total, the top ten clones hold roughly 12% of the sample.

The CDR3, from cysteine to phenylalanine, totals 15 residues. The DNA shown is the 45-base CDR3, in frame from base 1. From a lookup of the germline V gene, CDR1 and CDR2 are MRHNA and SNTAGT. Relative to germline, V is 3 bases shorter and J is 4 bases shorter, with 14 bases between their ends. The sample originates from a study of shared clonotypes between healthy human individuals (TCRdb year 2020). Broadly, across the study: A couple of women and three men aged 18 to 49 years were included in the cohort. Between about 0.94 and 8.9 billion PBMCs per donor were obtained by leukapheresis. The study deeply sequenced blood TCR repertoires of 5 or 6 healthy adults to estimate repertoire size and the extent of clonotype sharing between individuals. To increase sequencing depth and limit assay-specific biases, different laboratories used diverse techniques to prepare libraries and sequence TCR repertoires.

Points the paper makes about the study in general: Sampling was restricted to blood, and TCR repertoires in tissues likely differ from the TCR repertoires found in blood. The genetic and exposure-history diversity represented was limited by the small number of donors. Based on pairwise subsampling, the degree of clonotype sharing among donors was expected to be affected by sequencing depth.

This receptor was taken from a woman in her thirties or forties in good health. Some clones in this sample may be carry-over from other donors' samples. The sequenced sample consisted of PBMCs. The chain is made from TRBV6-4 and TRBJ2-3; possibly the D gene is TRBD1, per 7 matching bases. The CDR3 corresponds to CASSEGQGEADTQYF. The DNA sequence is TGTGCCAGCAGTGAAGGGCAGGGGGAGGCAGATACGCAGTATTTT.